This T cell receptor beta chain derives from a study of read filtering for tumor transcriptome and immune sequencing. This clonotype has ten or more counts. Trimming pared 0 bases from V and 10 bases from J, leaving 7 bases between. Germline V gene sequence: CDR1 MNHNS, CDR2 SASEGT. This CDR3 has 12 residues. The library was built from about 0.4 ug RNA with molecular barcoded adaptors for alpha/delta and beta/gamma chains. TCRdb re-derived calls from the reads in MiXCR, one entry per CDR3 protein. The repertoire holds roughly 41,000 distinct CDR3 sequences, with approximately 13% as singletons. This receptor was obtained from a donor at least 40 years old with multiple myeloma. Sequencing was performed on a population of CD138-negative cells sorted from bone marrow. The chain couples TRBV6-1 to TRBJ2-1; no definite D call. CDR3 sequence reads: CASSEAIGEQFF. Written as DNA, the CDR3 is TGTGCCAGCAGTGAAGCCATTGGGGAGCAGTTCTTC.